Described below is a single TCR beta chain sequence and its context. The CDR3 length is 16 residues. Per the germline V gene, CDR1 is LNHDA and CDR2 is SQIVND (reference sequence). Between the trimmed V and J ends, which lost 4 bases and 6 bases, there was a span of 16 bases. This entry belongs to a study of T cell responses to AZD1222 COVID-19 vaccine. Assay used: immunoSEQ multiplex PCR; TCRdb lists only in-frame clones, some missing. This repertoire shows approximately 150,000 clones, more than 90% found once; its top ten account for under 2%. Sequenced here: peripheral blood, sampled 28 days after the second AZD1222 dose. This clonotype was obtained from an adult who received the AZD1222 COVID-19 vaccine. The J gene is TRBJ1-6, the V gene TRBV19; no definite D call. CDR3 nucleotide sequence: TGTGCCAGTAGTAGGTCGATTTTGGACGGTAATTCACCCCTCCACTTT. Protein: CASSRSILDGNSPLHF.